Each of the 3 T cell receptor beta chains below was sequenced from the same sample in a study of cytomegalovirus exposure and HLA in healthy donors. In the PCR, 60 Vbeta and 13 Jbeta primers were used. Repertoires were generated with immunoSEQ multiplex PCR, while TCRdb's copy carries only in-frame clones and drops some. The table shows around 98,000 clones, with roughly four fifths occurring only once. The sequenced sample was PBMCs. Receptor source: a human donor in good health.

This chain uses TRBV30 with TRBJ1-2; the D gene is possibly TRBD1 (6 bases). The V gene lost 4 bases and the J gene lost 8 bases, with 20 bases spanning the gap. The CDR3 is made up of 14 amino acids. Germline V gives CDR1 GTSNPN, CDR2 SVGIG (reference sequence). The CDR3 reads CAWKTTGPLWGYTF. As DNA, the CDR3 is TGTGCCTGGAAGACTACAGGGCCCCTATGGGGCTACACCTTC.

The CDR3: CASSSLSGTSWGSYTQYF. The CDR3 nucleotides read TGCGCCAGCAGCTCACTTTCCGGGACTAGCTGGGGCTCTTATACGCAGTATTTT. The V and J genes are TRBV5-1 and TRBJ2-3; 9 bases are a match to TRBD2. CDR1 is SGHRS, CDR2 YFSETQ, per germline. V lost 3 bases, J lost 7 bases, and 18 bases stayed unmatched. The CDR3 loop spans 18 amino acids.

The J gene is TRBJ2-7, the V gene TRBV2; TRBD2 might be the D (7 bases). The CDR3 runs to 14 residues. The germline gives CDR1 SNHLY, CDR2 FYNNEI. Trimming removed 6 bases from V and 6 bases from J, with 18 bases in between. Here the CDR3 DNA reads TGTGCCAGCAGGAGAGGGGGAGGGGAGTCCGAGCAGTACTTC. Translation: CASRRGGGESEQYF.